Presented here are 20 T cell receptor beta chains from one specimen sequenced in a study of T-cell reconstitution after alpha-beta-depleted transplantation in children (dated by TCRdb to 2016 to 2017). Libraries were constructed by PCR. TCRdb lists the instrument as Illumina HiSeq 2500. TCR libraries were prepared with molecular barcoding, using unique molecular identifiers to normalize TCRbeta repertoire quantification. Clones were called with MiXCR by TCRdb after fastp trimmed the public reads at Q25, and only in-frame beta chains were retained. Entries are consolidated by CDR3 protein sequence, retaining the most common genes and DNA. This sample gives 750,000 to 950,000 distinct CDR3 sequences in total; around 17% of them show up just once. Approximately 4.5% of the sample rests with the top ten. Reading the label with the study, this specimen's treatment or condition is: allogeneic hematopoietic cell transplantation with graft depleted of TCRalphabeta T cells and CD19 B cells.

Sequences were derived from PBMCs, mostly from graft donor cells, sampled 360 days after TCRalphabeta/CD19-depleted stem cell transplant. The origin of the receptors is a male patient under 18 who had a stem cell transplant for acute lymphoblastic leukemia, so the T cells may come from the graft donor.

The chain carries TRBV20-1 and TRBJ1-2, with 10 nucleotides matching TRBD1. V dropped 7 bases and J dropped 3; count of bases not matched to a gene: 14. The CDR3 totals 16 residues. Germline V gene lookup returns CDR1 DFQATT and CDR2 SNEGSKA (reference sequence). As DNA, the CDR3 is TGCAGTGTTGTTGGGACAGGGGCAGCGAGGCACTATGGCTACACCTTC. Translation gives CSVVGTGAARHYGYTF.

The chain joins TRBV5-1 to TRBJ1-1; perhaps TRBD1 as D (5 bases). The V end was cut by 4 bases, the J end by 0 bases, with 10 bases between. The CDR3 loop spans 14 amino acids. CDR1 is SGHRS and CDR2 is YFSETQ in the germline V gene. Written as DNA, the CDR3 is TGCGCCAGCAGCCAGGGCGTTATGAACACTGAAGCTTTCTTT. It translates to CASSQGVMNTEAFF.

The chain combines TRBV7-6 with TRBJ2-1; TRBD2 aligns across 12 bases. Trimming at V came to 8 bases and at J to 2 bases, leaving 10 bases not matched to a gene. CDR3 size: 17 residues. From germline, CDR1 is SGHVS and CDR2 FNYEAQ. CDR3 sequence (DNA): TGTGCCAGCCGCGCTAGCGGGAGGGCCAGGACCTACAATGAGCAGTTCTTC. It specifies CASRASGRARTYNEQFF. The complete variable domain, with remaining parts taken from reference TRBV7-6 and TRBJ2-1, reads GAGVSQSPRYKVTKRGQDVALRCDPISGHVSLYWYRQALGQGPEFLTYFNYEAQQDKSGLPNDRFSAERPEGSISTLTIQRTEQRDSAMYRCASRASGRARTYNEQFFGPGTRLTVL.

The rearrangement joins TRBV29-1 to TRBJ2-1, with 7 bases matching TRBD1. Per germline, CDR1 SQVTM and CDR2 ANQGSEA. Trimming cost V 7 bases and J 0 bases; bases outside gene matches: 3. The CDR3 spans 13 residues. The CDR3 loop is CSAAGGSYNEQFF. The CDR3 DNA sequence: TGCAGCGCGGCAGGGGGCTCCTACAATGAGCAGTTCTTC.

In this sample, this clonotype turned up a few times. The V and J genes are TRBV7-9 and TRBJ1-1; D not certain. The V gene lost 0 bases and the J gene lost 1 base, with 6 bases spanning the gap. The CDR3 sequence is 14 residues long. Germline V gives CDR1 SEHNR, CDR2 FQNEAQ (reference sequence). Here the CDR3 DNA reads TGTGCCAGCAGCTTAGCGAGCTGGAACACTGAAGCTTTCTTT. Amino acid sequence: CASSLASWNTEAFF.

This clonotype came up many times. This sequence joins TRBV24-1 and TRBJ2-3; D unresolved. This CDR3 spans 13 amino acids. V shed 2 bases and J shed 1 base, with 3 bases lying between them. CDR1 and CDR2 from the germline V gene are KGHDR and SFDVKD. CDR3 region: CATSDSGTDTQYF. CDR3 nucleotide sequence: TGTGCCACCAGTGATTCCGGCACAGATACGCAGTATTTT.

As regards this clonotype: Compared with germline, one end of the junction differs, possibly owing to a read error. The J gene is TRBJ2-7, the V gene TRBV20-1, with 9 nucleotides matching TRBD1. Germline-derived CDR1 and CDR2 are DFQATT and SNEGSKA (reference sequence). This CDR3 has 11 residues. In nucleotides, the CDR3 is TGTTACGCGGGACAGGGCTACGAGCAGTACTTC. This gives the protein CYAGQGYEQYF.

This clonotype was counted ten times or more. The V gene is TRBV12-3 or TRBV12-4, the J gene TRBJ2-5; D is ambiguous. The germline V and J ends were trimmed by 5 bases and 5 bases, with 9 bases remaining between them. The CDR3 has 12 amino acids. CDR3 amino acids: CASSPPRETQYF. CDR3 DNA sequence: TGTGCCAGCAGTCCCCCTAGGGAGACCCAGTACTTC.

The chain uses TRBV29-1 and TRBJ2-2; 11 nucleotides agree with TRBD2. The CDR3 is 16 amino acids. Germline values: CDR1 SQVTM, CDR2 ANQGSEA. V was clipped by 4 bases and J by 6 bases; unmatched bases: 10. The CDR3 DNA is TGCAGCGTTGGCGACCGGGGGACTAGCGGTCCCGGGGAGCTGTTTTTT. Amino acids: CSVGDRGTSGPGELFF.

The gene calls are TRBV19 and TRBJ2-1; tentatively, D is TRBD2 (6 bases). Germline values: CDR1 LNHDA, CDR2 SQIVND (reference sequence). This CDR3 spans 15 amino acids. Between the trimmed V and J ends, which lost 9 bases and 6 bases, there was a span of 21 bases. DNA for the CDR3: TGTGCCAGCCACCATCCGGGACTTAATACCAATGAGCAGTTCTTC. It encodes CASHHPGLNTNEQFF.

The rearrangement joins TRBV3-1 to TRBJ2-5, with TRBD2 as a possible D gene (5 bases). This CDR3 has 12 residues. V was shortened by 4 bases and J by 5 bases, with 8 bases between the two germline ends. Looked up from germline, CDR1 is LGHDT and CDR2 is YNNKEL (reference sequence). Written as DNA, the CDR3 is TGTGCCAGCAGCCGACTATGGGAGACCCAGTACTTC. This encodes CASSRLWETQYF.

This clonotype occurred a few times. This chain links TRBV5-1 with TRBJ2-2; D gene ambiguous. In germline, CDR1 is SGHRS, CDR2 YFSETQ. The CDR3 is 14 amino acids. V gave up 0 bases and J gave up 9 bases, with 12 bases separating them. CDR3: CASSLEIPGRELFF. CDR3 coding DNA: TGCGCCAGCAGCTTGGAAATCCCTGGGCGGGAGCTGTTTTTT.

This clonotype has more than one count but fewer than ten. The rearrangement uses TRBV7-2 and TRBJ2-1; D is unclear. CDR1 and CDR2 from the germline V gene are SGHTA and FQGNSA. V was clipped by 7 bases and J by 2 bases, with 15 bases between them. The CDR3 runs to 15 residues. CDR3: CASTPSKATYNEQFF. As DNA, the CDR3 is TGTGCCAGCACCCCCAGCAAGGCCACCTACAATGAGCAGTTCTTC.

CDR3 nucleotide sequence: TGTGCCAGCAGCCAAGAGAAGGGGTTGAACACTGAAGCTTTCTTT. Translated, it gives CASSQEKGLNTEAFF. The rearrangement joins TRBV14 to TRBJ1-1; D perhaps matches TRBD1 (5 bases). The CDR3 covers 15 residues. Trimming shortened V by 0 bases and J by 0 bases, and 8 bases separated the two germline ends. CDR1 SGHDN and CDR2 FVKESK come from the germline V gene.

This clonotype was recorded a few times. This sequence joins TRBV7-3 and TRBJ1-1, with D possibly TRBD1 on 6 matching bases. CDR1 and CDR2 (germline): SGHTA, FQGTGA. There are 15 residues in the CDR3. V dropped 5 bases and J dropped 4 bases, with 17 bases sitting between them. CDR3 loop: CASSPEGQIGTEAFF. The DNA of the CDR3 is TGTGCCAGCAGCCCAGAGGGACAAATAGGCACTGAAGCTTTCTTT.

V gene TRBV6-5 combines with J gene TRBJ1-3, with D unresolved. Trimming took off 1 base at V and 3 bases at J, with 13 bases between the two ends. The CDR3 length is 16 residues. Germline values: CDR1 MNHEY, CDR2 SVGAGI. The CDR3 DNA sequence: TGTGCCAGCAGTTACTTTGTAGGGAGCCGTGGAAACACCATATATTTT. Amino acid sequence: CASSYFVGSRGNTIYF.

This clonotype was picked up a small number of times. V and J are TRBV6-5 and TRBJ2-7, with 14 bases identical to TRBD2. The CDR3 has 16 residues. Germline V gene sequence: CDR1 MNHEY, CDR2 SVGAGI. The trim removed 2 bases at V and 2 bases at J, leaving 2 bases unmatched. The CDR3 bases are TGTGCCAGCAGTTACCCGACTAGCGGGAGGGCCTACGAGCAGTACTTC. Protein product: CASSYPTSGRAYEQYF.

The chain joins TRBV19 to TRBJ2-2; 11 bases fit TRBD2. CDR3 length: 17 residues. Germline V gives CDR1 LNHDA, CDR2 SQIVND (reference sequence). V lost 3 bases and J lost 4; bases outside the gene matches: 7. The chain's CDR3 is CASSISPGLAATGELFF. CDR3 DNA sequence: TGTGCCAGTAGTATCAGCCCGGGACTAGCGGCCACCGGGGAGCTGTTTTTT.

In this sample, this clonotype turned up many times. The chain carries TRBV7-7 and TRBJ2-2, with D tentatively TRBD1 (5 bases). Germline loops: CDR1 SSHAT, CDR2 FNYEAQ (reference sequence). V was trimmed by 3 bases and J by 6 bases, leaving 8 bases between them. This CDR3 region has 13 residues. The CDR3 loop reads CASSLQGSGELFF. The CDR3 DNA sequence: TGTGCCAGCAGCTTGCAGGGATCCGGGGAGCTGTTTTTT.

This clonotype was observed a few times. The genes are TRBV4-2 and TRBJ2-5; possibly TRBD2 for D (7 bases). Germline V lookup: CDR1 LGHNA, CDR2 YNFKEQ. Trimming cost V 4 bases and J 2 bases, with 14 bases left between them. This CDR3 is 15 amino acids long. The CDR3 region is CASSRGGQSQETQYF. Written as DNA, the CDR3 is TGTGCCAGCAGCCGGGGGGGCCAATCTCAAGAGACCCAGTACTTC.